These T cell receptor beta chains were read from a single sample in a study of post-analysis software for immune sequencing data. Using its own MiXCR run on the PCR reads, TCRdb lists one record per CDR3 protein. The sample records about 680,000 distinct CDR3 sequences, approximately 59% being singletons. Sequenced material: blood. The receptors were gathered from a girl aged 2 to 10 with multiple sclerosis. Both conserved end residues are part of each CDR3. D genes are given only for firm matches. Clone size is not always given. Where it is, it says once, few, many or a class for expanded clones.

abundance: few
d_gene: -
j_gene: TRBJ1-2
v_gene: TRBV7-9
len: 16
CDR3aa: CASSYTGTEKNYGYTF
CDR3nt: TGTGCCAGCAGCTATACCGGGACTGAGAAAAACTATGGCTACACCTTC

abundance: -
d_gene: -
j_gene: TRBJ1-1
v_gene: TRBV20-1
len: 15
CDR3aa: CSAPDQAVLNTEAFF
CDR3nt: TGCAGTGCTCCAGACCAGGCAGTACTGAACACTGAAGCTTTCTTT

abundance: few
d_gene: TRBD2
j_gene: TRBJ2-7
v_gene: TRBV9
len: 15
CDR3aa: CASSPGASGLYEQYF
CDR3nt: TGTGCCAGCAGCCCAGGGGCTAGCGGGCTTTACGAGCAGTACTTC

abundance: -
d_gene: TRBD2
j_gene: TRBJ2-7
v_gene: TRBV7-9
len: 15
CDR3aa: CASSFGTSGNNEQYF
CDR3nt: TGTGCCAGCAGCTTCGGGACTAGCGGGAACAACGAGCAGTACTTC

abundance: -
d_gene: -
j_gene: TRBJ2-7
v_gene: TRBV3-1
len: 14
CDR3aa: CASSPRTDFYEQYF
CDR3nt: TGTGCCAGCAGCCCCCGGACAGATTTCTACGAGCAGTACTTC

abundance: -
d_gene: -
j_gene: TRBJ2-1
v_gene: TRBV6-2/TRBV6-3
len: 14
CDR3aa: CASSYQDSYNEQFF
CDR3nt: TGTGCCAGCAGTTATCAAGACAGTTACAATGAGCAGTTCTTC

abundance: -
d_gene: TRBD2
j_gene: TRBJ2-1
v_gene: TRBV28
len: 16
CDR3aa: CASSDLGTSGYNEQFF
CDR3nt: TGTGCCAGCAGTGACCTAGGGACTAGCGGCTACAATGAGCAGTTCTTC

abundance: few
d_gene: TRBD2
j_gene: TRBJ2-1
v_gene: TRBV4-3
len: 18
CDR3aa: CASSQGLAGGRYYNEQFF
CDR3nt: TGCGCCAGCAGCCAAGGACTAGCGGGGGGCCGCTACTACAATGAGCAGTTCTTC

abundance: few
d_gene: -
j_gene: TRBJ1-1
v_gene: TRBV7-3
len: 13
CDR3aa: CASSLRPPFEAFF
CDR3nt: TGTGCCAGCAGCTTAAGACCCCCGTTTGAAGCTTTCTTT

abundance: -
d_gene: -
j_gene: TRBJ1-2
v_gene: TRBV12-3/TRBV12-4
len: 13
CDR3aa: CASSLGAREGYTF
CDR3nt: TGTGCCAGCAGTCTTGGGGCTAGGGAGGGCTACACCTTC

abundance: -
d_gene: TRBD1
j_gene: TRBJ1-5
v_gene: TRBV10-2
len: 15
CDR3aa: CASNMLGTGGSPQHF
CDR3nt: TGCGCCAGCAATATGCTTGGGACAGGAGGATCCCCCCAGCATTTT

abundance: -
d_gene: TRBD1
j_gene: TRBJ1-2
v_gene: TRBV20-1
len: 14
CDR3aa: CSAGGGTGVWGYTF
CDR3nt: TGCAGTGCTGGTGGGGGGACAGGCGTCTGGGGCTACACCTTC

abundance: -
d_gene: TRBD1
j_gene: TRBJ1-4
v_gene: TRBV2
len: 17
CDR3aa: CASSSPTGKGGVEKLFF
CDR3nt: TGTGCCAGCAGCTCACCGACAGGGAAGGGTGGTGTTGAAAAACTGTTTTTT

abundance: -
d_gene: -
j_gene: TRBJ1-2
v_gene: TRBV12-3/TRBV12-4
len: 14
CDR3aa: CASSFSGGVDGYTF
CDR3nt: TGTGCCAGCAGTTTTTCTGGGGGCGTTGATGGCTACACCTTC

abundance: -
d_gene: -
j_gene: TRBJ1-2
v_gene: TRBV7-8
len: 15
CDR3aa: CASSFRGFPLDGYTF
CDR3nt: TGTGCCAGCAGCTTCAGGGGTTTTCCTTTAGATGGCTACACCTTC

abundance: few
d_gene: -
j_gene: TRBJ2-3
v_gene: TRBV7-2
len: 14
CDR3aa: CASSPSLNTDTQYF
CDR3nt: TGTGCCAGCAGCCCGAGCCTGAACACAGATACGCAGTATTTT

abundance: -
d_gene: -
j_gene: TRBJ2-7
v_gene: TRBV4-2
len: 13
CDR3aa: CASSQETLYEQYF
CDR3nt: TGTGCCAGCAGCCAAGAAACCCTATACGAGCAGTACTTC

abundance: -
d_gene: TRBD1
j_gene: TRBJ2-3
v_gene: TRBV6-5
len: 17
CDR3aa: CASSSLQGVGSTDTQYF
CDR3nt: TGTGCCAGCAGTTCTCTACAGGGGGTAGGGAGCACAGATACGCAGTATTTT

abundance: -
d_gene: -
j_gene: TRBJ1-5
v_gene: TRBV6-2/TRBV6-3
len: 14
CDR3aa: CASSYVEERQPQHF
CDR3nt: TGTGCCAGCAGTTACGTCGAGGAGAGACAGCCCCAGCATTTT

abundance: -
d_gene: TRBD2
j_gene: TRBJ2-1
v_gene: TRBV10-3
len: 14
CDR3aa: CAISDGTSGSEQFF
CDR3nt: TGTGCCATCAGTGATGGGACTAGCGGGTCTGAGCAGTTCTTC

abundance: once
d_gene: TRBD2
j_gene: TRBJ2-1
v_gene: TRBV7-7
len: 13
CDR3aa: CASSPGGGDEQFF
CDR3nt: TGTGCTAGCAGCCCCGGGGGGGGCGATGAGCAGTTCTTC

abundance: -
d_gene: -
j_gene: TRBJ2-7
v_gene: TRBV11-2
len: 13
CDR3aa: CASRQQSSYEQYF
CDR3nt: TGTGCCAGCAGACAACAGAGCTCCTACGAGCAGTACTTC

abundance: -
d_gene: -
j_gene: TRBJ2-4
v_gene: TRBV12-3/TRBV12-4
len: 13
CDR3aa: CASCRNLENIQYF
CDR3nt: TGTGCCAGTTGCAGGAACCTCGAAAACATTCAGTACTTC

abundance: few
d_gene: TRBD2
j_gene: TRBJ2-5
v_gene: TRBV6-2/TRBV6-3
len: 17
CDR3aa: CASSYIIAGEGVETQYF
CDR3nt: TGTGCCAGCAGTTATATCATAGCGGGCGAAGGAGTAGAGACCCAGTACTTC

abundance: -
d_gene: -
j_gene: TRBJ2-3
v_gene: TRBV20-1
len: 11
CDR3aa: CSADYGDTQYF
CDR3nt: TGCAGTGCCGACTACGGAGATACGCAGTATTTT

abundance: few
d_gene: TRBD2
j_gene: TRBJ2-1
v_gene: TRBV13
len: 17
CDR3aa: CASNPSGTRSSYNEQFF
CDR3nt: TGTGCCAGCAATCCTAGCGGAACTAGGAGCTCCTACAATGAGCAGTTCTTC

abundance: few
d_gene: -
j_gene: TRBJ2-3
v_gene: TRBV2
len: 12
CDR3aa: CASKVSTDTQYF
CDR3nt: TGTGCCAGCAAAGTGAGCACAGATACGCAGTATTTT

abundance: few
d_gene: -
j_gene: TRBJ1-2
v_gene: TRBV21-1
len: 14
CDR3aa: CASSKSADNYGYTF
CDR3nt: TGTGCCAGCAGCAAGAGCGCAGATAACTATGGCTACACCTTC

abundance: -
d_gene: -
j_gene: TRBJ2-1
v_gene: TRBV5-5
len: 14
CDR3aa: CASSLVRQGYEQFF
CDR3nt: TGTGCCAGCAGCTTGGTCCGCCAAGGCTATGAGCAGTTCTTC

abundance: few
d_gene: -
j_gene: TRBJ2-3
v_gene: TRBV9
len: 16
CDR3aa: CASSVGNSLFTDTQYF
CDR3nt: TGTGCCAGCAGCGTAGGAAACAGTTTGTTCACAGATACGCAGTATTTT

abundance: few
d_gene: -
j_gene: TRBJ2-7
v_gene: TRBV7-8
len: 14
CDR3aa: CASSFGGWGREQYF
CDR3nt: TGTGCCAGCAGCTTTGGAGGGTGGGGACGGGAGCAGTACTTC

abundance: -
d_gene: -
j_gene: TRBJ2-5
v_gene: TRBV20-1
len: 12
CDR3aa: CSASLWDETQYF
CDR3nt: TGCAGTGCTAGTCTTTGGGATGAGACCCAGTACTTC

abundance: -
d_gene: TRBD2
j_gene: TRBJ2-1
v_gene: TRBV11-2
len: 16
CDR3aa: CASSLTIAGGRNEQFF
CDR3nt: TGTGCCAGCAGCTTAACTATAGCGGGGGGGCGAAATGAGCAGTTCTTC

abundance: few
d_gene: -
j_gene: TRBJ2-7
v_gene: TRBV7-8
len: 12
CDR3aa: CASSVDIYEQYF
CDR3nt: TGTGCCAGCAGCGTCGACATTTACGAGCAGTACTTC

abundance: -
d_gene: TRBD2
j_gene: TRBJ2-2
v_gene: TRBV7-9
len: 16
CDR3aa: CASGLRRESKTGELFF
CDR3nt: TGTGCCAGCGGATTGAGGCGGGAGTCAAAGACCGGGGAGCTGTTTTTT

abundance: -
d_gene: -
j_gene: TRBJ1-4
v_gene: TRBV29-1
len: 13
CDR3aa: CSVEARPNEKLFF
CDR3nt: TGCAGCGTTGAAGCCCGCCCTAATGAAAAACTGTTTTTT

abundance: -
d_gene: -
j_gene: TRBJ1-1
v_gene: TRBV7-9
len: 13
CDR3aa: CASVLGVNTEAFF
CDR3nt: TGTGCCAGCGTCTTGGGGGTGAACACTGAAGCTTTCTTT

abundance: -
d_gene: TRBD2
j_gene: TRBJ2-7
v_gene: TRBV7-8
len: 16
CDR3aa: CASSLLGLAGAAEQYF
CDR3nt: TGTGCCAGCAGCCTCCTCGGACTAGCGGGAGCAGCCGAGCAGTACTTC

abundance: -
d_gene: -
j_gene: TRBJ2-3
v_gene: TRBV20-1
len: 14
CDR3aa: CSARDWLGTDTQYF
CDR3nt: TGCAGTGCTAGAGATTGGCTGGGTACAGATACGCAGTATTTT

abundance: few
d_gene: TRBD1
j_gene: TRBJ2-7
v_gene: TRBV7-2
len: 16
CDR3aa: CASSLGGQGTFYEQYF
CDR3nt: TGTGCCAGCAGCTTAGGGGGACAGGGGACCTTCTACGAGCAGTACTTC

abundance: -
d_gene: TRBD1
j_gene: TRBJ2-7
v_gene: TRBV29-1
len: 13
CDR3aa: CSVSTGLTYEQYF
CDR3nt: TGCAGCGTATCGACAGGGCTTACCTACGAGCAGTACTTC

abundance: -
d_gene: TRBD1
j_gene: TRBJ1-2
v_gene: TRBV20-1
len: 14
CDR3aa: CSARRGTGVGGYTF
CDR3nt: TGCAGTGCTAGGAGAGGGACAGGGGTTGGGGGCTACACCTTC

abundance: once
d_gene: TRBD1
j_gene: TRBJ2-7
v_gene: TRBV28
len: 16
CDR3aa: CASSLWSLDRGHEQYF
CDR3nt: TGTGCCAGCAGTTTATGGTCCCTGGACAGGGGCCACGAGCAGTACTTC

abundance: -
d_gene: -
j_gene: TRBJ2-1
v_gene: TRBV29-1
len: 15
CDR3aa: CSVTLDYMLGGEQFF
CDR3nt: TGCAGCGTGACCCTGGACTATATGTTGGGTGGTGAGCAGTTCTTC

abundance: -
d_gene: -
j_gene: TRBJ2-3
v_gene: TRBV29-1
len: 13
CDR3aa: CSVAPQGPDTQYF
CDR3nt: TGCAGCGTTGCCCCACAGGGCCCAGATACGCAGTATTTT

abundance: -
d_gene: -
j_gene: TRBJ2-1
v_gene: TRBV7-2
len: 15
CDR3aa: CASSLTPGVGNEQFF
CDR3nt: TGTGCCAGCAGCTTAACCCCGGGGGTGGGTAATGAGCAGTTCTTC

abundance: -
d_gene: -
j_gene: TRBJ2-1
v_gene: TRBV29-1
len: 11
CDR3aa: CSSRVGYEQFF
CDR3nt: TGCAGCAGTAGGGTCGGATATGAGCAGTTCTTC

abundance: -
d_gene: -
j_gene: TRBJ1-6
v_gene: TRBV25-1
len: 16
CDR3aa: CATQPAGALYNSPLHF
CDR3nt: TGTGCCACTCAGCCCGCAGGGGCCCTCTATAATTCACCCCTCCACTTT

abundance: -
d_gene: -
j_gene: TRBJ2-1
v_gene: TRBV20-1
len: 14
CDR3aa: CSARDNWALASQFF
CDR3nt: TGCAGTGCTAGAGATAATTGGGCCCTAGCGAGTCAGTTCTTC

abundance: -
d_gene: -
j_gene: TRBJ1-2
v_gene: TRBV2
len: 15
CDR3aa: CASSDRPATSYGYTF
CDR3nt: TGTGCCAGCAGTGACCGGCCAGCAACTTCCTATGGCTACACCTTC

abundance: few
d_gene: -
j_gene: TRBJ2-6
v_gene: TRBV5-1
len: 14
CDR3aa: CASRDTSGANVLTF
CDR3nt: TGCGCCAGCAGGGATACCTCTGGGGCCAACGTCCTGACTTTC

abundance: -
d_gene: TRBD2
j_gene: TRBJ2-3
v_gene: TRBV10-2
len: 14
CDR3aa: CATTMTSLADTQYF
CDR3nt: TGCGCCACCACAATGACTAGCCTAGCAGATACGCAGTATTTT

abundance: few
d_gene: -
j_gene: TRBJ2-3
v_gene: TRBV30
len: 15
CDR3aa: CAWNGDSTGTDTQYF
CDR3nt: TGTGCCTGGAACGGGGACTCGACAGGCACGGATACGCAGTATTTT

abundance: -
d_gene: -
j_gene: TRBJ2-1
v_gene: TRBV3-1
len: 18
CDR3aa: CASSQEWGRRESNNEQFF
CDR3nt: TGTGCCAGCAGCCAAGAATGGGGAAGGAGGGAGTCAAACAATGAGCAGTTCTTC

abundance: -
d_gene: TRBD1
j_gene: TRBJ2-6
v_gene: TRBV29-1
len: 14
CDR3aa: CSVKQGEGANVLTF
CDR3nt: TGCAGCGTTAAACAGGGGGAAGGGGCCAACGTCCTGACTTTC

abundance: once
d_gene: -
j_gene: TRBJ1-1
v_gene: TRBV12-5
len: 12
CDR3aa: CASAGIDRKAFF
CDR3nt: TGTGCTAGTGCAGGGATAGACCGAAAAGCTTTCTTT

abundance: -
d_gene: -
j_gene: TRBJ2-7
v_gene: TRBV7-2
len: 13
CDR3aa: CASSRGETYEQYF
CDR3nt: TGTGCCAGCAGCCGAGGGGAGACCTACGAGCAGTACTTC